Shown below are 32 T cell receptor beta chains from a single sample sequenced in a study of OX40 agonist ivuxolimab in advanced cancers. Receptors were amplified or captured by the immunoSEQ multiplex PCR assay. TCRdb's version of the immuneACCESS table is confined to in-frame rearrangements and falls short of the full clone set. An unresolved V gene accounts for under half of the shortfall where checked; the remainder is of unknown origin. This sample has about 34,000 clones in its table, and roughly four fifths of those were observed once. About 10% of the sample rests with the top ten. This specimen was CD4+ or CD8+ T cells sorted from blood, taken in a trial of the OX40 agonist ivuxolimab. These receptor sequences come from an adult with an advanced solid tumor such as melanoma, head and neck, liver or kidney cancer.

This chain joins TRBV5-4 and TRBJ1-2, with D maybe TRBD1 (6 bases). V was pared by 5 bases and J by 4 bases, with 15 bases between. The CDR3 is 14 residues long. The germline gives CDR1 SGHNT, CDR2 YYREEE (reference sequence). In DNA form, the CDR3 reads TGTGCCAGCAGTTTCAACGGGGGCGGCTATGGCTACACCTTC. Translation gives CASSFNGGGYGYTF. The full variable domain, with the rest looked up from reference TRBV5-4 and TRBJ1-2, is ETGVTQSPTHLIKTRGQQVTLRCSSQSGHNTVSWYQQALGQGPQFIFQYYREEENGRGNFPPRFSGLQFPNYSSELNVNALELDDSALYLCASSFNGGGYGYTFGSGTRLTVV.

The CDR3 spells CASSYWGGNIPYNEQFF. CDR3 nucleotide sequence: TGTGCCAGCAGTTATTGGGGGGGGAACATTCCCTACAATGAGCAGTTCTTC. The rearrangement joins TRBV11-2 to TRBJ2-1; 7 bases fit TRBD2. Germline values: CDR1 SGHAT, CDR2 FQNNGV. V shed 6 bases and J 2 bases; nucleotides not matched to a gene: 13. The CDR3 covers 17 residues.

The chain has TRBV5-5 and TRBJ2-1; possible D gene TRBD2, 6 bases. Per germline, CDR1 SGHKS and CDR2 YYEKEE (reference sequence). The CDR3 has 15 amino acids. Trimming left V 0 bases short and J 6 bases short, with 13 bases between. The CDR3 spells CASSLVGRGVNEQFF. In DNA, the CDR3 is TGTGCCAGCAGCTTGGTGGGGCGCGGGGTCAATGAGCAGTTCTTC.

In this sample, this clone turned up once. The chain employs TRBV25-1 and TRBJ1-3; 7 bases map to TRBD1. The CDR3 length is 11 residues. CDR1 and CDR2 (germline): MGHDK, SYGVNS. Trimming removed 10 bases from V and 8 bases from J; junction bases left unmatched: 5. In DNA, the CDR3 is TGTGCCACATACAGGGGAGACACCATATATTTT. This encodes CATYRGDTIYF. The variable domain in full, completed from reference TRBV25-1 and TRBJ1-3, reads EADIYQTPRYLVIGTGKKITLECSQTMGHDKMYWYQQDPGMELHLIHYSYGVNSTEKGDLSSESTVSRIRTEHFPLTLESARPSHTSQYLCATYRGDTIYFGEGSWLTVV.

The chain has TRBV4-1 and TRBJ2-7; 13 bases map to TRBD2. The CDR3 runs to 16 residues. Germline CDR1 is MGHRA and CDR2 is YSYEKL. V lost 4 bases, J lost 0 bases, and 3 bases stayed unmatched. DNA of the CDR3: TGCGCCAGCAGCCGTGGACTAGCGGGGGTCTCCTACGAGCAGTACTTC. Its translation: CASSRGLAGVSYEQYF.

J is TRBJ1-1 and V is TRBV19; the D gene is possibly TRBD1 (5 bases). Germline CDR1 reads LNHDA; CDR2 reads SQIVND (reference sequence). V lost 5 bases and J lost 0, with 10 bases in between. CDR3 length equals 14 residues. The CDR3 bases are TGTGCCAGTAGTTCCAGGACACTGAACACTGAAGCTTTCTTT. It is translated as CASSSRTLNTEAFF.

The J gene is TRBJ2-2, the V gene TRBV12-5; 7 bases map to TRBD1. This CDR3 is built from 14 residues. Germline assignment: CDR1 LGHNT and CDR2 FRNRAP. Trimming took 9 bases from V and 1 from J; bases not matched to a gene: 5. Here the CDR3 DNA reads TGTGCTAGCCGGACAGGCCAGAACACCGGGGAGCTGTTTTTT. It encodes CASRTGQNTGELFF.

This clone was observed a single time. The chain combines TRBV5-1 with TRBJ2-7, with unresolved D. V was shortened by 2 bases and J by 1 base, with 10 bases between the two germline ends. This CDR3 is built from 14 residues. CDR1 is SGHRS and CDR2 is YFSETQ in the germline V gene. This chain's CDR3 is CASSFLQPSYEQYF. The CDR3 DNA is TGCGCCAGCAGCTTCTTGCAGCCTTCCTACGAGCAGTACTTC. The full variable domain, its missing parts supplied by reference TRBV5-1 and TRBJ2-7, is KAGVTQTPRYLIKTRGQQVTLSCSPISGHRSVSWYQQTPGQGLQFLFEYFSETQRNKGNFPGRFSGRQFSNSRSEMNVSTLELGDSALYLCASSFLQPSYEQYFGPGTRLTVT.

The genes are TRBV27 and TRBJ1-6; D is uncertain. The V gene lost 3 bases and the J gene lost 9 bases, with 6 bases spanning the gap. The CDR3 is 12 residues long. Germline CDR1 reads MNHEY; CDR2 reads SMNVEV (reference sequence). The CDR3 is CASSFISSPLHF. As DNA, the CDR3 is TGTGCCAGCAGTTTTATCAGTTCACCCCTCCACTTT.

The V gene is TRBV6-1, the J gene TRBJ2-1; 8 nucleotides agree with TRBD1. Trimming at V came to 3 bases and at J to 0 bases, leaving 1 base not matched to a gene. The germline gives CDR1 MNHNS, CDR2 SASEGT. CDR3 size: 15 residues. The CDR3 protein is CASSDRGLSYNEQFF. The CDR3 bases are TGTGCCAGCAGTGACAGGGGGCTCTCCTACAATGAGCAGTTCTTC.

The V and J genes are TRBV11-2 and TRBJ1-2; TRBD1 is a possible D gene (5 bases). The CDR3 extends over 14 amino acids. Per germline, CDR1 SGHAT and CDR2 FQNNGV. V gave up 0 bases and J gave up 4 bases, with 9 bases separating them. The CDR3, as DNA: TGTGCCAGCAGCTTAGATCCGGGGCCCTATGGCTACACCTTC. It encodes CASSLDPGPYGYTF. The whole variable domain, remainder taken from reference TRBV11-2 and TRBJ1-2, is EAGVAQSPRYKIIEKRQSVAFWCNPISGHATLYWYQQILGQGPKLLIQFQNNGVVDDSQLPKDRFSAERLKGVDSTLKIQPAKLEDSAVYLCASSLDPGPYGYTFGSGTRLTVV.

The CDR3 here is CASRGTEVNPEAFF. The CDR3 nucleotides are TGTGCCAGCAGAGGGACAGAAGTTAACCCTGAAGCTTTCTTT. V gene TRBV27 combines with J gene TRBJ1-1; 7 bases match TRBD1. This CDR3 is built from 14 residues. Germline V gene lookup returns CDR1 MNHEY and CDR2 SMNVEV (reference sequence). J lost 6 bases, V lost 6 bases, and 10 bases had no gene match.

Here the CDR3 DNA reads TGTGCCAGCAGACTGGGACAAAGCTCCTACGAGCAGTACTTC. As protein: CASRLGQSSYEQYF. This chain uses TRBV6-1 with TRBJ2-7, with D perhaps matching TRBD1 (6 bases). The V and J ends lost 6 bases and 0 bases respectively, with 12 bases between them. The CDR3 contains 14 residues. Germline assignment: CDR1 MNHNS and CDR2 SASEGT.

The gene calls are TRBV7-9 and TRBJ2-3; no clear D gene. V lost 3 bases and J 0 bases, leaving 4 bases between the germline ends. CDR1 is SEHNR, CDR2 FQNEAQ, per germline (reference sequence). CDR3 length: 13 amino acids. As DNA, the CDR3 is TGTGCCAGCAGCTTCAGCAGCACAGATACGCAGTATTTT. Translating gives CASSFSSTDTQYF.

With respect to this clone: Sequence at one end of the junction differs from germline and may be a read error. J is TRBJ1-4 and V is TRBV30; D is undetermined. The CDR3 contains 11 residues. The V gene's germline CDR1 is GTSNPN and CDR2 SVGIG (reference sequence). The CDR3 DNA sequence: TGTGCTTGGACGGATAATGAAAAACTGTTTTTT. It codes for CAWTDNEKLFF.

There are a few counts of this clone. V and J are TRBV5-1 and TRBJ2-3; tentative D call: TRBD2 (7 bases). This CDR3 has 15 residues. Germline lookup yields CDR1 SGHRS and CDR2 YFSETQ. V was clipped by 4 bases and J by 1 base, with 13 bases between them. CDR3: CASSPRGAGTDTQYF. The CDR3, as DNA: TGCGCCAGCAGCCCTCGGGGGGCGGGCACAGATACGCAGTATTTT.

The chain joins TRBV9 to TRBJ1-1; 7 bases are a match to TRBD1. CDR3 length: 13 amino acids. Germline V CDR1 and CDR2: SGDLS, YYNGEE. V was pared by 4 bases and J by 3 bases, with 3 bases of the junction left unmatched. The CDR3 nucleotides read TGTGCCAGCAGCTTCACAGGGGACACTGAAGCTTTCTTT. It is translated as CASSFTGDTEAFF.

The rearrangement links TRBV28 to TRBJ2-2, with 12 bases lining up with TRBD1. The CDR3 totals 15 residues. Germline loops: CDR1 MDHEN, CDR2 SYDVKM. V was clipped by 11 bases and J by 6 bases; unmatched bases: 10. This CDR3 is CAGQPGQGASGELFF. The CDR3 DNA sequence: TGTGCCGGTCAACCGGGACAGGGGGCTTCCGGGGAGCTGTTTTTT.

This chain joins TRBV6-1 and TRBJ2-3; possible D gene TRBD2, 5 bases. CDR3 length: 14 residues. Trimming pared 7 bases from V and 3 bases from J, leaving 14 bases between. Germline-derived CDR1 and CDR2 are MNHNS and SASEGT. This chain's CDR3 is CASKTFPGTDTQYF. The CDR3 DNA sequence: TGTGCCAGCAAAACTTTTCCGGGGACAGATACGCAGTATTTT.

The CDR3 region has the DNA TGTGCCTGGAGTGTCTCAGGCTCATTTAATCAGCCCCAGCATTTT. It yields the protein CAWSVSGSFNQPQHF. The J gene is TRBJ1-5, the V gene TRBV30; D is unclear. From germline, CDR1 is GTSNPN and CDR2 SVGIG (reference sequence). The ends were cut back, 0 bases at V and 4 bases at J, with 13 bases in the middle. The CDR3 loop spans 15 amino acids.

This clone is a singleton in its sample. The chain carries TRBV9 and TRBJ1-2; no definite D call. The CDR3 loop spans 14 amino acids. CDR1 is SGDLS, CDR2 YYNGEE, per germline. The ends were cut back, 0 bases at V and 1 base at J, with 7 bases in the middle. In DNA form, the CDR3 reads TGTGCCAGCAGCGTAGTAGGGTTTAACTATGGCTACACCTTC. Translation gives CASSVVGFNYGYTF.

J is TRBJ2-3 and V is TRBV28, with TRBD2 matching over 8 bases. Germline V lookup: CDR1 MDHEN, CDR2 SYDVKM. This CDR3 has 14 amino acids. Losses at the gene ends were 3 bases for V and 1 base for J; bases not matched to a gene: 0. CDR3 sequence (DNA): TGTGCCAGCAGTTTGCGGGGGGGCACAGATACGCAGTATTTT. Encoded protein: CASSLRGGTDTQYF.

The chain links TRBV11-3 to TRBJ2-3; 7 positions match TRBD1. Germline CDR1 reads SGHNT; CDR2 reads YENEEA. The CDR3 runs to 14 residues. The V and J ends lost 5 bases and 5 bases, in that order; junction bases with no gene match: 7. This CDR3 reads CASSPRQGGDTQYF. The CDR3, as DNA: TGTGCCAGCAGCCCACGACAGGGTGGAGATACGCAGTATTTT.

The chain employs TRBV30 and TRBJ1-6; D ambiguous. Germline V CDR1 and CDR2: GTSNPN, SVGIG (reference sequence). Trimming removed 3 bases from V and 7 bases from J, with 13 bases in between. This CDR3 has 14 amino acids. The CDR3 DNA reads TGTGCCTGGAGATCGTTGGGGAGGAATTCACCCCTCCACTTT. Protein: CAWRSLGRNSPLHF.

The genes are TRBV2 and TRBJ1-5; 7 nucleotides agree with TRBD1. The CDR3 totals 14 residues. The germline V gene has CDR1 SNHLY and CDR2 FYNNEI. V lost 6 bases to trimming and J lost 6 bases; unmatched junction nucleotides: 8. CDR3 bases: TGTGCCAGCAGGTCCGACAGGGAGGTTCAGCCCCAGCATTTT. As protein: CASRSDREVQPQHF.

V and J are TRBV10-3 and TRBJ2-6; no definite D call. The CDR3 has 15 amino acids. Trimming stripped 3 bases from V and 4 bases from J, with 10 bases between. The germline V gene encodes CDR1 ENHRY and CDR2 SYGVKD. In DNA, the CDR3 is TGTGCCATCAGTGAAAAAGGGCCGGGGGCCAACGTCCTGACTTTC. Translation: CAISEKGPGANVLTF.

By share of the sample, this clone is large. The genes are TRBV14 and TRBJ1-2; D not certain. Trimming took off 1 base at V and 7 bases at J, with 19 bases between the two ends. The CDR3 length is 16 residues. CDR1 is SGHDN, CDR2 FVKESK, per germline. CDR3 loop: CASSQAPTPGIRGYTF. DNA of the CDR3: TGTGCCAGCAGCCAAGCTCCGACACCGGGTATTCGTGGCTACACCTTC.

This rearrangement joins TRBV11-2 to TRBJ2-3; D gene uncertain. The CDR3 runs to 15 residues. Germline CDR1 and CDR2: SGHAT and FQNNGV. The V end lost 5 bases, the J end lost 2 bases, and 14 bases lay between the germline ends. CDR3: CASSLNQGSTDTQYF. CDR3 sequence (DNA): TGTGCCAGCAGCCTCAATCAAGGGTCCACAGATACGCAGTATTTT.

The V and J genes are TRBV6-5 and TRBJ1-1; TRBD1 is a possible D gene (5 bases). The CDR3 extends over 15 amino acids. Trimming removed 4 bases at V and 3 bases at J, with 15 bases between. Per germline, CDR1 MNHEY and CDR2 SVGAGI. Here the CDR3 DNA reads TGTGCCAGCAGTTCATCAGGGAACTACTACACTGAAGCTTTCTTT. It encodes CASSSSGNYYTEAFF.

This clone is medium-sized (0.01 to 0.1%). This chain joins TRBV5-1 and TRBJ1-3; the match to TRBD1 covers 7 bases. The CDR3 runs 14 residues. The trim removed 3 bases at V and 5 bases at J, leaving 5 bases unmatched. Per the germline V gene, CDR1 is SGHRS and CDR2 is YFSETQ. The CDR3, as DNA: TGCGCCAGCAGCTCACAGACAGGGAGAAACACCATATATTTT. Translation: CASSSQTGRNTIYF.

The gene calls are TRBV28 and TRBJ1-3; possibly TRBD1 for D (6 bases). The germline CDR1 and CDR2 sequences are MDHEN and SYDVKM. This CDR3 has 14 residues. Trimming left V 8 bases short and J 4 bases short, with 15 bases between. CDR3 amino acids: CASSDRGGGNTIYF. Written as DNA, the CDR3 is TGTGCCAGCTCCGATAGGGGGGGAGGAAACACCATATATTTT.

The chain employs TRBV6-6 and TRBJ1-4; unclear D gene. Germline values: CDR1 MNHNY, CDR2 SVGAGI (reference sequence). Trimming took 2 bases from V and 0 from J, leaving 7 bases between them. CDR3 length: 15 residues. In DNA, the CDR3 is TGTGCCAGCAGTTACCGATCCGCAACTAATGAAAAACTGTTTTTT. This sequence encodes CASSYRSATNEKLFF.